The next 5 T cell receptor beta chains were all read from a single sample in a study of blood T cell repertoires in COVID-19. The repertoire was sequenced with immunoSEQ multiplex PCR; TCRdb's copy has only in-frame clones and lacks some. The table lists around 210,000 clones, 70% to 90% of them singletons. Specimen: peripheral blood. These receptor sequences come from a young man with active or convalescent COVID-19.

The V call is TRBV24-1, the J call TRBJ1-6; 7 nucleotides match TRBD1. V lost 8 bases to trimming and J lost 10 bases; unmatched junction nucleotides: 19. From germline, CDR1 is KGHDR and CDR2 SFDVKD. The CDR3 extends over 17 amino acids. The CDR3, as DNA: TGTGCCACCATCGGTTGGGGGGAAAACAGGGGCGGGTCACCCCTCCACTTT. This gives the protein CATIGWGENRGGSPLHF.

The chain joins TRBV13 to TRBJ2-2, with 14 positions matching TRBD2. With V trimmed by 1 base and J by 2 bases, 12 bases remained unmatched. Germline values: CDR1 PRHDT, CDR2 FYEKMQ (reference sequence). The CDR3 spans 21 residues. CDR3 loop: CASSLEGNAGTSGSNTGELFF. The CDR3 DNA reads TGTGCCAGCAGCTTAGAGGGGAACGCTGGGACTAGCGGGAGTAACACCGGGGAGCTGTTTTTT.

The chain combines TRBV18 with TRBJ2-7, with 8 positions matching TRBD1. Looked up from germline, CDR1 is KGHSH and CDR2 is LQKENI. The CDR3 spans 15 residues. J lost 3 bases, V lost 3 bases, and 7 bases had no gene match. CDR3 in amino acids: CASSPGTGSIYEQYF. CDR3 nucleotide sequence: TGTGCCAGCTCACCGGGGACAGGCAGTATCTACGAGCAGTACTTC.

The chain uses TRBV6-2 or TRBV6-3 and TRBJ2-1; 10 bases map to TRBD2. The CDR3 has 16 amino acids. Germline-derived CDR1 and CDR2 are MNHEY and SVGEGT. V lost 0 bases and J lost 4; bases outside the gene matches: 3. CDR3 sequence: CASSYSVSGRYNEQFF. CDR3 in DNA: TGTGCCAGCAGTTACTCCGTTAGCGGGAGGTACAATGAGCAGTTCTTC.

CDR3 in DNA: TGTGCCAGCAGCGTAGCTGGGGGCGGGAGGGCCGAAGAGCAGTACTTC. Translated, it gives CASSVAGGGRAEEQYF. This chain uses TRBV9 with TRBJ2-7; the match to TRBD2 covers 9 bases. Trimming at V came to 0 bases and at J to 7 bases, leaving 11 bases not matched to a gene. CDR3 length: 16 residues. Germline-derived CDR1 and CDR2 are SGDLS and YYNGEE.